These T cell receptor beta chains were read from a single sample in a study of cytomegalovirus exposure and HLA in healthy donors. Generated by immunoSEQ multiplex PCR, the TCRdb table keeps only in-frame clones and is missing some. The table includes under 70,000 clones, 85% to 90% detected once. Source material: PBMCs. The receptors originated from a woman aged 18-29 years in good health and CMV-seronegative. CDR3s include the opening cysteine and the closing phenylalanine or tryptophan. Each record gives: D gene, clone size, V gene, J gene, CDR3 DNA, CDR3 protein. A D gene is named only where the DNA matches it firmly. Part of the rows lack a size; the others show once, few, many or a class for expanded clones.

D gene: TRBD2; clone size: .; V gene: TRBV5-1; J gene: TRBJ2-7; CDR3 DNA: TGCGCCAGCAGCTTGAATGTGGGAGGGCCTTACGAGCAGTACTTC; CDR3 protein: CASSLNVGGPYEQYF
D gene: TRBD2; clone size: .; V gene: TRBV12-5; J gene: TRBJ2-1; CDR3 DNA: TGTGCTAGTGGCCATACTAGCGGCTCCTACAATGAGCAGTTCTTC; CDR3 protein: CASGHTSGSYNEQFF
D gene: .; clone size: .; V gene: TRBV2; J gene: TRBJ2-5; CDR3 DNA: TGTGCCAGCAGAATGGACAGCCAGGCAGAGACCCAGTACTTC; CDR3 protein: CASRMDSQAETQYF
D gene: .; clone size: .; V gene: TRBV9; J gene: TRBJ2-1; CDR3 DNA: TGTGCCAGCAGCGATCAACAGGTCTCCAATGAGCAGTTCTTC; CDR3 protein: CASSDQQVSNEQFF
D gene: TRBD1; clone size: .; V gene: TRBV7-9; J gene: TRBJ1-1; CDR3 DNA: TGTGCCACCGGGACAGGGGCTGAAGCTTTCTTT; CDR3 protein: CATGTGAEAFF
D gene: TRBD1; clone size: .; V gene: TRBV29-1; J gene: TRBJ1-2; CDR3 DNA: TGCAGCGCAGGGACAGGGGGGACCAGCTACACCTTC; CDR3 protein: CSAGTGGTSYTF
D gene: TRBD1; clone size: .; V gene: TRBV28; J gene: TRBJ2-1; CDR3 DNA: TGTGCCAGCAGGCCGGACAGGGGCAATGAGCAGTTCTTC; CDR3 protein: CASRPDRGNEQFF
D gene: TRBD1; clone size: .; V gene: TRBV4-2; J gene: TRBJ2-7; CDR3 DNA: TGTGCCAGCAGCCGGGACAGGAGGAGTTCCTACGAGCAGTACTTC; CDR3 protein: CASSRDRRSSYEQYF
D gene: .; clone size: .; V gene: TRBV2; J gene: TRBJ1-2; CDR3 DNA: TGTGCCAGCAGTGTTCTGGTAGCAGCTAACTATGGCTACACCTTC; CDR3 protein: CASSVLVAANYGYTF
D gene: .; clone size: once; V gene: TRBV9; J gene: TRBJ1-2; CDR3 DNA: TGTGCCAGCAGCGTAACCCTTGGACAGCTATATGGCTACACCTTC; CDR3 protein: CASSVTLGQLYGYTF
D gene: TRBD1; clone size: .; V gene: TRBV7-9; J gene: TRBJ1-5; CDR3 DNA: TGTGCCAGCAACACAGGGGACCAGCCCCAGCATTTT; CDR3 protein: CASNTGDQPQHF
D gene: .; clone size: .; V gene: TRBV10-3; J gene: TRBJ2-3; CDR3 DNA: TGTGCCATCAGGAGCAGCACAGATACGCAGTATTTT; CDR3 protein: CAIRSSTDTQYF